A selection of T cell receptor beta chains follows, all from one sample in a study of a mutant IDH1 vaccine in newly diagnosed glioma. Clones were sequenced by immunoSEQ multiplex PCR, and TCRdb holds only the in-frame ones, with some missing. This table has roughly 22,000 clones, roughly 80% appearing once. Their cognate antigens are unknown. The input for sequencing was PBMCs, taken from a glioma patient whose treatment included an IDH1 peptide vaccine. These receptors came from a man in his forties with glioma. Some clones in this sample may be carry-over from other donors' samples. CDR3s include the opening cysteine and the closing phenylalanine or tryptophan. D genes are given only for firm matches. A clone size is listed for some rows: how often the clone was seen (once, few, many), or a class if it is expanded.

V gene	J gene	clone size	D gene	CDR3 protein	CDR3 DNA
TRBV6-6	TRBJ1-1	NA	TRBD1	CASSVRGPEAFF	TGTGCCAGCAGTGTCAGGGGGCCGGAAGCTTTCTTT
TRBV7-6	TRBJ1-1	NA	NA	CASSLDDGGTEAFF	TGTGCCAGCAGCTTAGACGACGGTGGGACTGAAGCTTTCTTT
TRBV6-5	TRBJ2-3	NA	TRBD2	CASSYSGGASADTQYF	TGTGCCAGCAGTTACAGCGGGGGGGCCTCCGCAGATACGCAGTATTTT
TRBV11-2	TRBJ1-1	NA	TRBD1	CASSPGTGWNTEAFF	TGTGCCAGCAGCCCCGGGACAGGGTGGAACACTGAAGCTTTCTTT
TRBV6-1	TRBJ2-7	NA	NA	CASSEVGNYEQYF	TGTGCCAGCAGTGAAGTGGGGAATTACGAGCAGTACTTC
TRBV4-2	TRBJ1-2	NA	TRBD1	CASSQEKGTGGYYGYTF	TGTGCCAGCAGCCAAGAGAAAGGGACAGGGGGCTACTATGGCTACACCTTC
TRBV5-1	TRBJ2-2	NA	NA	CASSLKQSNTGELFF	TGCGCCAGCAGCTTGAAACAGTCGAACACCGGGGAGCTGTTTTTT
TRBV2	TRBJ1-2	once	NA	CASSGINYGYTF	TGTGCCAGCTCGGGGATTAACTATGGCTACACCTTC
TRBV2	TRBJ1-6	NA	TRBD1	CASSERGTGVSPLHF	TGTGCCAGCAGTGAACGGGGGACAGGGGTCTCACCCCTCCACTTT
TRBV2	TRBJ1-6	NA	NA	CASRAGKNNSPLHF	TGTGCCAGCAGGGCAGGGAAAAACAATTCACCCCTCCACTTT
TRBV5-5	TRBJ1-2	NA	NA	CASSPGRGDYGYTF	TGTGCCAGCAGCCCCGGCAGGGGTGACTATGGCTACACCTTC
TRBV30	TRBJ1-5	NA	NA	CAWSLREWSQPQHF	TGTGCCTGGAGTTTAAGGGAGTGGAGTCAGCCCCAGCATTTT
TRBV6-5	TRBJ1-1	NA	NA	CASSYSNRGKNTEAFF	TGTGCCAGCAGTTACTCGAATAGGGGGAAGAACACTGAAGCTTTCTTT
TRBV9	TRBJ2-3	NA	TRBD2	CASSVDVGRGTDTQYF	TGTGCCAGCAGCGTAGACGTTGGGAGGGGCACAGATACGCAGTATTTT
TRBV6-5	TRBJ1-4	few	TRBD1	CASSQGQGALFF	TGTGCCAGCAGTCAAGGACAGGGGGCACTGTTTTTT
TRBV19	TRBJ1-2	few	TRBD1	CASSSFDRDISYTF	TGTGCCAGTAGTAGTTTCGACAGGGACATTAGCTACACCTTC
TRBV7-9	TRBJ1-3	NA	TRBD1	CASSLRTGAGNTIYF	TGTGCCAGCAGCTTAAGAACAGGGGCTGGAAACACCATATATTTT
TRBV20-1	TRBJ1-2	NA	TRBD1	CSARQGGGYTF	TGCAGTGCCCGACAGGGAGGCGGCTACACCTTC